This T cell receptor beta chain originates from a study of regulatory T cells in long-lasting Graves disease (dated by TCRdb to the early 2020s). Study-wide context: Persistent Graves' disease was defined as antithyroid drug treatment for over 5 years with persistently positive TSH receptor autoantibodies. Persistent Graves' disease patients were compared with newly diagnosed Graves' disease patients by peripheral blood TCR sequencing and RNA sequencing. The study was registered as a clinical trial and conducted in China. A total of about 33 samples underwent TCR sequencing, from about 13 patients with persistent Graves' disease and around 20 patients with newly diagnosed Graves' disease. Persistent Graves' disease patients in the clinical cohort had taken antithyroid drugs for about 9.7 years on average.

The sample's time point, from its label and the paper: persistent/refractory GD, antithyroid drugs over 5 years with positive TRAb. For both TCR sequencing and RNA sequencing, RNA was extracted from PBMCs using TRIzol. Graves' disease was diagnosed according to American Thyroid Association guidelines. The patients came from an endocrinology department in Xi'an, China. Each patient gave about 8.1 milliliters of peripheral blood, collected in an EDTA anticoagulant tube. Ficoll Paque Plus density gradient separation was used to isolate PBMCs, and no further T cell sorting was performed. An Agilent 2100 Bioanalyzer and agarose gel were used to check RNA quality, and a NanoDrop 2000 was used to measure RNA concentration. The germline V gene provides CDR1 MGHRA and CDR2 YSYEKL. The CDR3 has 13 amino acids, counting the end cysteine and phenylalanine. Only the CDR3 DNA is retained, 39 bases long and in frame from the first base. Relative to germline, V is 8 bases shorter and J is 0 bases shorter, with 11 bases between their ends.

With respect to this clonotype: Its antigen is unknown. Qualities for individual bases were not recorded, and no much larger clone is one base off.

Findings and caveats that apply to the study as a whole: Sequencing and analysis were restricted to the TCR beta chain. Preferential use of TRBV28, TRBJ1-2 and TRBJ2-5 was observed in persistent disease, whereas TRBV20-1 and TRBJ2-1 were favored in newly diagnosed disease. Because the primary lesion, thyroid tissue, could not be accessed, the study looked at peripheral blood alone. Compared with newly diagnosed patients, persistent Graves' disease patients had lower TCR Shannon entropy and fewer highly expanded clones, which suggests clonal expansion. A larger number of public clonotypes was shared among persistent patients (around 2,700) than among newly diagnosed patients (around 870). The authors noted that the small sample size was a limitation that may lower accuracy.

Receptor amplification or capture employed multiplex PCR. The data were produced on an Illumina HiSeq 4000. TCR beta libraries were built with iRepertoire HTBI primers and Arm-PCR amplification of CDR3 regions. PCR products were gel purified before sequencing. The authors' analysis ran thus. Gene usage analysis of CDR3 amino acid clonotypes used the approximately 56 TRBV and more than 13 TRBJ segments found across samples. Filtered high-quality paired reads were merged into contigs using COPE and FqMerger. BLAST was used to align contigs to IMGT TRBV, TRBD and TRBJ reference genes, with CDR3 defined following IMGT. Any clonotype with a frequency above 0.1% was classified as a highly expanded clone. Shannon entropy served as the measure of repertoire diversity, while the Gini coefficient captured V-J evenness. Clonotypes shared by more than one individual were considered public. TCRdb trimmed public reads at Q25 via fastp, called clones via MiXCR and kept in-frame beta chains. For every CDR3 protein sequence, its rows merge into one entry that carries the most common genes and DNA. The V and J calls, along with clone size, are taken from TCRdb and not from the paper's own processing. This sample lists more than 350,000 distinct CDR3 sequences; around 20% were detected once. The biggest ten clones account for 14% of the sample.

The chain couples TRBV4-1 to TRBJ2-7, with the D segment identity uncertain. The starting material was peripheral blood mononuclear cells (PBMCs), obtained when the disease was refractory, from a patient treated with antithyroid drugs. This clonotype was sampled from a female donor with Graves disease. The CDR3 reads CASGPGSSYEQYF. Here is the DNA: TGCGCCAGCGGCCCCGGCAGCTCCTACGAGCAGTACTTC.